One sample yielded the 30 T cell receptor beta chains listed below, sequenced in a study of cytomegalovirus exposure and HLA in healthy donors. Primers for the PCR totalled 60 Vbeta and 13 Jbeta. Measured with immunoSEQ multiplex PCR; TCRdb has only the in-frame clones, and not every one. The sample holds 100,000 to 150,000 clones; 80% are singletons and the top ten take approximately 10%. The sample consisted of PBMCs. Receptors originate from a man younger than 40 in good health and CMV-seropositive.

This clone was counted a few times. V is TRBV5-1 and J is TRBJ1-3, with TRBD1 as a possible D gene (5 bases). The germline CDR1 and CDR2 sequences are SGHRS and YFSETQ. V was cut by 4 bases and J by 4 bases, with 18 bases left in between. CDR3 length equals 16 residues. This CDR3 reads CASSPWDAGPGNTIYF. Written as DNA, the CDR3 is TGCGCCAGCAGCCCGTGGGACGCGGGACCAGGAAACACCATATATTTT.

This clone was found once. CDR3 in DNA: TGTGCCATCAGTGAGTTCACAGGGGGGACTGAAGCTTTCTTT. It encodes CAISEFTGGTEAFF. V usage is TRBV10-3 and J usage is TRBJ1-1, with TRBD1 identical over 8 bases. CDR3 length: 14 residues. CDR1 is ENHRY and CDR2 is SYGVKD in the germline V gene. The V gene end was trimmed by 1 base and the J gene end by 5 bases; junction bases not matched to a gene: 3.

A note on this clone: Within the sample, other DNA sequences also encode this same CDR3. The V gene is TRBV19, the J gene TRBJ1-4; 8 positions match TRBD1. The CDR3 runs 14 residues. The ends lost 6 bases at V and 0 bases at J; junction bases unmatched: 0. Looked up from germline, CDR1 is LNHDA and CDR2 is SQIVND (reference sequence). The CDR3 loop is CASRTGATNEKLFF. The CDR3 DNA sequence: TGTGCCAGTAGGACAGGGGCAACTAATGAAAAACTGTTTTTT.

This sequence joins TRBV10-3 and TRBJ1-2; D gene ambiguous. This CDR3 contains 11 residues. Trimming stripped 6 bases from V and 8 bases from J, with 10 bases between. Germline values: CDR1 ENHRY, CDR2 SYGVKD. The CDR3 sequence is CAIRDSLGYTF. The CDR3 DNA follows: TGTGCCATCAGAGACTCGTTGGGCTACACCTTC.

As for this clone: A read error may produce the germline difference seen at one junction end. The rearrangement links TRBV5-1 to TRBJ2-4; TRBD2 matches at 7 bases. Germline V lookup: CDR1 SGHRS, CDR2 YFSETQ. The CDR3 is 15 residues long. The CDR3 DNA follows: TGCGCCAGCAAAGGAGAGAGACTAGCCAAAAACAGTCAGTACTTC. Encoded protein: CASKGERLAKNSQYF.

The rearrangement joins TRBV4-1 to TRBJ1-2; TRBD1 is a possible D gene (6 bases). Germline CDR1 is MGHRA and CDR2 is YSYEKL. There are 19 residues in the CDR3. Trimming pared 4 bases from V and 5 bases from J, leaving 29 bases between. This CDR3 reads CASSPKMLGPGVLEYGYTF. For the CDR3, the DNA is TGCGCCAGCAGCCCTAAGATGTTGGGACCAGGGGTTTTGGAGTATGGCTACACCTTC.

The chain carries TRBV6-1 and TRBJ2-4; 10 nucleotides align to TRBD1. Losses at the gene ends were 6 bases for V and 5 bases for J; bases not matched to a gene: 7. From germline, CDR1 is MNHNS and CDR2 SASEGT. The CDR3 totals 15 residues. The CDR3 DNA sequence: TGTGCCAGCAGGCCCGGGACAGGGGCCCAAAACATTCAGTACTTC. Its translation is CASRPGTGAQNIQYF.

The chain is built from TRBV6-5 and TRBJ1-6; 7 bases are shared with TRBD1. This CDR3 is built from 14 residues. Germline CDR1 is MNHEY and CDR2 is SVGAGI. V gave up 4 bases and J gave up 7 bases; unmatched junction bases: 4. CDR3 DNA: TGTGCCAGCAGTTCCGGACAGGAAAATTCACCCCTCCACTTT. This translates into CASSSGQENSPLHF.

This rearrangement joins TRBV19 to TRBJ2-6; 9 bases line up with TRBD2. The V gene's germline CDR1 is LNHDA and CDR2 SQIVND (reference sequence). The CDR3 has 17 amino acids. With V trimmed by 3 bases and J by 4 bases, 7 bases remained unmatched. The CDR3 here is CASSIQLAGSGANVLTF. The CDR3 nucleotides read TGTGCCAGTAGTATCCAGCTAGCGGGGTCAGGGGCCAACGTCCTGACTTTC.

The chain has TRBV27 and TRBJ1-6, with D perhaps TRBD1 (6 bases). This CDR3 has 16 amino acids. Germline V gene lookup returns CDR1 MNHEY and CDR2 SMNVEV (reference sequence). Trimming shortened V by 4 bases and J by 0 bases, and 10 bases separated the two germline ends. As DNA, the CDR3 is TGTGCCAGCAGTTGGGGACAAGGCTCCTATAATTCACCCCTCCACTTT. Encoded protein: CASSWGQGSYNSPLHF.

The CDR3 sequence: CASRIGQGAHNEQFF. The CDR3 DNA is TGCGCCAGCAGAATCGGGCAGGGGGCCCACAATGAGCAGTTCTTC. The chain joins TRBV5-1 to TRBJ2-1; 8 bases are shared with TRBD1. The junction had 9 bases not matched to a gene; V was cut back by 5 bases and J by 5 bases. The V gene's germline CDR1 is SGHRS and CDR2 YFSETQ. CDR3 length: 15 amino acids.

The CDR3 protein is CASRPGEAYEQYF. The DNA for the CDR3 is TGTGCCAGCAGACCGGGGGAAGCCTACGAGCAGTACTTC. The chain employs TRBV6-6 and TRBJ2-7; TRBD2 might be the D (6 bases). Trimming stripped 6 bases from V and 2 bases from J, with 11 bases between. In germline, CDR1 is MNHNY, CDR2 SVGAGI (reference sequence). The CDR3 has 13 residues.

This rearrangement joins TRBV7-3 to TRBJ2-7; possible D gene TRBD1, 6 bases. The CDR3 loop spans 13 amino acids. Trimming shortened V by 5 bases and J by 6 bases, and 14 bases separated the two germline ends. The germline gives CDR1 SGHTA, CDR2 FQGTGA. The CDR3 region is CASSATGTSEQYF. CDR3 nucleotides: TGTGCCAGCAGCGCAACGGGGACAAGCGAGCAGTACTTC. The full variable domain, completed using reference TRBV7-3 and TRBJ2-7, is GAGVSQTPSNKVTEKGKYVELRCDPISGHTALYWYRQSLGQGPEFLIYFQGTGAADDSGLPNDRFFAVRPEGSVSTLKIQRTERGDSAVYLCASSATGTSEQYFGPGTRLTVT.

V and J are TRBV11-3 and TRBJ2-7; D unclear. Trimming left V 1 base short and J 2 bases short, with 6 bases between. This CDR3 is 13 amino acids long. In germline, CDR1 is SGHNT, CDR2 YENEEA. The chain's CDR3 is CASSLGSAYEQYF. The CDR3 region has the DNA TGTGCCAGCAGCTTAGGGTCGGCCTACGAGCAGTACTTC. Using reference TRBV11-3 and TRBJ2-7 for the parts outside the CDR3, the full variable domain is EAGVVQSPRYKIIEKKQPVAFWCNPISGHNTLYWYLQNLGQGPELLIRYENEEAVDDSQLPKDRFSAERLKGVDSTLKIQPAELGDSAVYLCASSLGSAYEQYFGPGTRLTVT.

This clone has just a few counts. CDR3 residues: CAIAAFGTGKGEQFF. CDR3 coding DNA: TGTGCCATCGCAGCCTTCGGGACAGGGAAAGGTGAGCAGTTCTTC. The chain links TRBV10-3 to TRBJ2-1, with TRBD1 matching 9 bases. Losses at the gene ends were 8 bases for V and 9 bases for J; bases not matched to a gene: 14. The CDR3 loop spans 15 amino acids. Germline assignment: CDR1 ENHRY and CDR2 SYGVKD.

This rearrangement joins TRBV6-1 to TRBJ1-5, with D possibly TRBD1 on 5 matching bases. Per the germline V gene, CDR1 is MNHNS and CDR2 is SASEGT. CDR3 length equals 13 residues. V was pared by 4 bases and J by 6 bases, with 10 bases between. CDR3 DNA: TGTGCCAGCAGTGCGGCTCAGGGTCAGCCCCAGCATTTT. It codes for CASSAAQGQPQHF.

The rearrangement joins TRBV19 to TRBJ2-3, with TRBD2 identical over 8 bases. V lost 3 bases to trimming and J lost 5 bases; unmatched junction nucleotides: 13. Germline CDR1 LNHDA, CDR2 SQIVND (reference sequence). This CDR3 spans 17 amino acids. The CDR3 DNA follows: TGTGCCAGTAGTATGTCACTCAGCGGGGGAGGAGGAGATACGCAGTATTTT. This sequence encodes CASSMSLSGGGGDTQYF.

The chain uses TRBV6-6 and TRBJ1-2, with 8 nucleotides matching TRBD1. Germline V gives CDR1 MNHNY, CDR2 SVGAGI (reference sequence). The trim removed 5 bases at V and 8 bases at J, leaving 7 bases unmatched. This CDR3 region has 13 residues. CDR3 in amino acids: CASSEQGARGYTF. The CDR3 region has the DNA TGTGCCAGCAGTGAGCAGGGGGCGCGGGGCTACACCTTC.

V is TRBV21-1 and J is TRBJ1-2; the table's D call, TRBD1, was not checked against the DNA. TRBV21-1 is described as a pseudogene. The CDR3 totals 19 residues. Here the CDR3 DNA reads TGTGCCAGCAGAATTTGGGCACATGTCCCCGACATCCTTAACTATGGCTACACCTTC. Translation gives CASRIWAHVPDILNYGYTF.

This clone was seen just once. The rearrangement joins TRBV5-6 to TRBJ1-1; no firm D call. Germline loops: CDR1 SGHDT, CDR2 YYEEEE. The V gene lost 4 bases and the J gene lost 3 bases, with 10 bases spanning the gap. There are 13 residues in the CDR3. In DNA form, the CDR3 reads TGTGCCAGCAGCCCTGACATTTACACTGAAGCTTTCTTT. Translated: CASSPDIYTEAFF.

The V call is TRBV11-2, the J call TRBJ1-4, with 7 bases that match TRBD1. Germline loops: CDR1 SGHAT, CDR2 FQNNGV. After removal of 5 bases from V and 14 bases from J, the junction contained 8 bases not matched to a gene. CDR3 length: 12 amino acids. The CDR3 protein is CASSGGTERLFF. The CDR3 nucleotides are TGTGCCAGCAGCGGGGGGACAGAAAGGCTGTTTTTT.

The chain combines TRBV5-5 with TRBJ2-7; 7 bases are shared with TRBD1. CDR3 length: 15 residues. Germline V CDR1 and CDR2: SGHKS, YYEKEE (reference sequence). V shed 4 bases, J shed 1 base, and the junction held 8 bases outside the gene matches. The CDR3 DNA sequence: TGTGCCAGCAGCCCCTGGGACAGCTCTTCCTACGAGCAGTACTTC. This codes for CASSPWDSSSYEQYF.

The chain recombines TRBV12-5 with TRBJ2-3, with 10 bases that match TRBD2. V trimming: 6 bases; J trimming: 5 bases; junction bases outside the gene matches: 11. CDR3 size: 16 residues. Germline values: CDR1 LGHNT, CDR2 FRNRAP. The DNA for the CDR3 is TGTGCTAGTGGCCCCGAGCGGGGGGGTCCTCGAGATACGCAGTATTTT. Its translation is CASGPERGGPRDTQYF. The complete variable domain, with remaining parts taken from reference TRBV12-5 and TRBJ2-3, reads DARVTQTPRHKVTEMGQEVTMRCQPILGHNTVFWYRQTMMQGLELLAYFRNRAPLDDSGMPKDRFSAEMPDATLATLKIQPSEPRDSAVYFCASGPERGGPRDTQYFGPGTRLTVL.

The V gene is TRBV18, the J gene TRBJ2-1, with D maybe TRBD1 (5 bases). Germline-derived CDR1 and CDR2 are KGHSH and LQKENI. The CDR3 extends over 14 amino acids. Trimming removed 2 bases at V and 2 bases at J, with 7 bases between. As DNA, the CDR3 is TGTGCCAGCTCACCAAAGGACACCTACAATGAGCAGTTCTTC. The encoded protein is CASSPKDTYNEQFF. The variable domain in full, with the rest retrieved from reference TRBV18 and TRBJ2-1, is NAGVMQNPRHLVRRRGQEARLRCSPMKGHSHVYWYRQLPEEGLKFMVYLQKENIIDESGMPKERFSAEFPKEGPSILRIQQVVRGDSAAYFCASSPKDTYNEQFFGPGTRLTVL.

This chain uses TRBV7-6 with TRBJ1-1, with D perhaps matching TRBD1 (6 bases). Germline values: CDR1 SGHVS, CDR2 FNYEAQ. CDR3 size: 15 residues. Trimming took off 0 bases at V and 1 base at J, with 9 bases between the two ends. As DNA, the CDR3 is TGTGCCAGCAGCTTAGCGTCAGGGGCGAACACTGAAGCTTTCTTT. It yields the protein CASSLASGANTEAFF.

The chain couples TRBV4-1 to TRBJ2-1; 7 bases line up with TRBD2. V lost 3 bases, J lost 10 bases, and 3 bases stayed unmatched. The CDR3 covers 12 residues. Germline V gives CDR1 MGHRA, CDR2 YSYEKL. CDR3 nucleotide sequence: TGCGCCAGCAGCCAGTCTAGCGGAGAGCAGTTCTTC. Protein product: CASSQSSGEQFF.

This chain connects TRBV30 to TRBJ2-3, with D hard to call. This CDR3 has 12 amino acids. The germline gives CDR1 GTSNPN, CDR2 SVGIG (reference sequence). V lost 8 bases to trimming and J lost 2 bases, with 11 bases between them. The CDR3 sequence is CASQTPTDTQYF. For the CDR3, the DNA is TGTGCCAGCCAAACCCCCACAGATACGCAGTATTTT.

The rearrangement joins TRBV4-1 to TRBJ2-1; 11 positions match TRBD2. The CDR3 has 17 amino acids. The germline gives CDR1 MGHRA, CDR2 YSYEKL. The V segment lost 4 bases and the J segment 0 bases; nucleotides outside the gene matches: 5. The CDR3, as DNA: TGCGCCAGCAGCCGACTTAGCGGGGGGGACTCCTACAATGAGCAGTTCTTC. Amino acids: CASSRLSGGDSYNEQFF.

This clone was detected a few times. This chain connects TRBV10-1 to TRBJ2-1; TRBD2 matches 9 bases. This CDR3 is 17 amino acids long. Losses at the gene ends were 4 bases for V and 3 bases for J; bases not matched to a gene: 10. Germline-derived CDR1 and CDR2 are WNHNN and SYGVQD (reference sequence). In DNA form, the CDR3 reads TGCGCCAGCAGTGCCAGGGTAGCGGGGGACCACTACAATGAGCAGTTCTTC. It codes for CASSARVAGDHYNEQFF.

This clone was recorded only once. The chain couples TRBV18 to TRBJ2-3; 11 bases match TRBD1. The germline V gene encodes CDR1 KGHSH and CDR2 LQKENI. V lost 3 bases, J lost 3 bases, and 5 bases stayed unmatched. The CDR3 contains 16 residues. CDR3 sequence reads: CASSPGTGGWTDTQYF. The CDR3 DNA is TGTGCCAGCTCACCCGGGACAGGGGGATGGACAGATACGCAGTATTTT.